A selection of T cell receptor beta chains follows, all from one sample in a study of blood T cell repertoires in COVID-19. TCRdb keeps only in-frame clones here, not all; method: immunoSEQ multiplex PCR. The sample contains approximately 300,000 clones, 70% to 90% of which appear only once. Source material: peripheral blood. These receptors all come from a human donor with COVID-19, enrolled during active disease. The donor label of this sample is uncertain. Each CDR3 is given with its conserved first and last residue. Fields, in order: clone size, V gene, D gene, J gene, CDR3 protein, CDR3 DNA. A D gene is named only where the DNA matches it firmly. Part of the rows lack a size; the others show once, few, many or a class for expanded clones.

-	TRBV14	-	TRBJ1-2	CASSQDTGNGYTF	TGTGCCAGCAGCCAAGACACGGGTAATGGCTACACCTTC
-	TRBV3-1/TRBV3-2	TRBD1	TRBJ1-5	CASSQVLGGDQPQHF	TGTGCCAGCAGCCAAGTGCTAGGGGGCGATCAGCCCCAGCATTTT
-	TRBV4-2	-	TRBJ2-1	CASSQPEGGSDEQFF	TGTGCCAGCAGCCAACCCGAGGGGGGGTCGGATGAGCAGTTCTTC
-	TRBV7-2	TRBD1	TRBJ1-5	CASSLEGAYSNQPQHF	TGTGCCAGCAGCTTAGAGGGGGCTTATAGCAATCAGCCCCAGCATTTT
-	TRBV5-8	-	TRBJ1-2	CASSLARRKPQNYGYTF	TGTGCCAGCAGCTTGGCCCGCAGGAAACCTCAGAACTATGGCTACACCTTC
-	TRBV5-1	-	TRBJ2-3	CASSSPGTPISTDTQYF	TGCGCCAGCAGCTCACCCGGGACACCAATTAGCACAGATACGCAGTATTTT
-	TRBV5-1	-	TRBJ2-2	CASSLSRYTGELFF	TGCGCCAGCAGCTTGTCCCGTTACACCGGGGAGCTGTTTTTT
few	TRBV6-2/TRBV6-3	TRBD1	TRBJ1-5	CASSFSGQGFGQPQHF	TGTGCCAGCAGTTTTTCGGGACAGGGGTTCGGTCAGCCCCAGCATTTT
-	TRBV28	-	TRBJ1-6	CASSLARGSSYNSPLHF	TGTGCCAGCAGTTTGGCGAGGGGGAGCTCCTATAATTCACCCCTCCACTTT
once	TRBV11-2	-	TRBJ1-1	CASSLGRLEAFF	TGTGCCAGCAGCTTAGGGCGGCTTGAAGCTTTCTTT
-	TRBV2	-	TRBJ1-2	CASRPPRSVDGYTF	TGTGCCAGCAGGCCCCCTCGATCCGTAGATGGCTACACCTTC
-	TRBV5-4	TRBD1	TRBJ1-3	CASSLGTGGPGNTIYF	TGTGCCAGCAGCTTGGGGACAGGAGGGCCTGGAAACACCATATATTTT
few	TRBV30	-	TRBJ2-1	CAWTAGPTYNEQFF	TGTGCCTGGACGGCGGGACCAACCTACAATGAGCAGTTCTTC
-	TRBV5-1	-	TRBJ1-2	CASTVSRGANYGYTF	TGCGCCAGCACTGTTAGCAGGGGAGCTAACTATGGCTACACCTTC
-	TRBV6-5	-	TRBJ1-2	CASSYSGQRKIGYTF	TGTGCCAGCAGTTACTCGGGACAAAGGAAAATAGGCTACACCTTC
-	TRBV7-9	-	TRBJ2-2	CASSWETGELFF	TGTGCCAGCAGCTGGGAGACCGGGGAGCTGTTTTTT
-	TRBV5-4	-	TRBJ1-1	CASSPQGSAEAFF	TGTGCCAGCAGTCCACAGGGCAGCGCTGAAGCTTTCTTT
-	TRBV28	-	TRBJ2-3	CASSPYTDTQYF	TGTGCCAGCAGCCCGTACACAGATACGCAGTATTTT
-	TRBV30	TRBD1	TRBJ1-3	CAWRDTGTAGNTIYF	TGTGCCTGGCGAGATACCGGGACAGCTGGAAACACCATATATTTT
-	TRBV19	-	TRBJ1-3	CASSMAEAGNTIYF	TGTGCCAGTAGTATGGCGGAGGCTGGAAACACCATATATTTT
-	TRBV6-2/TRBV6-3	TRBD1	TRBJ1-1	CASSYGQANTEAFF	TGTGCCAGCAGTTACGGACAGGCTAACACTGAAGCTTTCTTT
-	TRBV30	TRBD1	TRBJ1-5	CAWRDREEQPQHF	TGTGCCTGGAGGGACAGGGAGGAGCAGCCCCAGCATTTT
-	TRBV6-5	-	TRBJ1-4	CASSSARRDEKLFF	TGTGCCAGCAGTTCTGCACGGCGGGATGAAAAACTGTTTTTT
-	TRBV7-3	-	TRBJ2-1	CASSSHGTYNEQFF	TGTGCCAGCAGCTCCCACGGGACATACAATGAGCAGTTCTTC
-	TRBV7-3	-	TRBJ2-1	CASSPQEGYNEQFF	TGTGCCAGCAGCCCCCAGGAGGGTTACAATGAGCAGTTCTTC
-	TRBV30	-	TRBJ1-2	CAWSYRVSYGYTF	TGTGCCTGGAGTTACAGGGTTTCCTATGGCTACACCTTC
-	TRBV6-5	-	TRBJ1-1	CASSRQQLEAFF	TGTGCCAGCAGTCGACAGCAGCTTGAAGCTTTCTTT
once	TRBV11-1	-	TRBJ1-1	CASSPGHTAGTEAFF	TGTGCCAGCAGCCCGGGACATACCGCCGGCACTGAAGCTTTCTTT
few	TRBV11-2	TRBD1	TRBJ2-7	CASSPLTGSYEQYF	TGTGCCAGCAGCCCCCTGACAGGGTCCTACGAGCAGTACTTC
-	TRBV19	-	TRBJ1-4	CASSTQGHPNEKLFF	TGTGCCAGTAGTACCCAGGGACATCCTAATGAAAAACTGTTTTTT
-	TRBV29-1	TRBD1	TRBJ2-7	CSVKRTGAYEQYF	TGCAGCGTAAAAAGGACAGGGGCCTACGAGCAGTACTTC
-	TRBV5-1	-	TRBJ2-2	CASSLGAGTGELFF	TGCGCCAGCAGCTTGGGGGCAGGGACCGGGGAGCTGTTTTTT
-	TRBV3-1/TRBV3-2	-	TRBJ1-1	CASSQDRETEAFF	TGTGCCAGCAGCCAAGATAGGGAGACCGAAGCTTTCTTT
-	TRBV27	-	TRBJ1-4	CASSEVFNEKLFF	TGTGCCAGCAGTGAGGTCTTTAATGAAAAACTGTTTTTT
-	TRBV20-1	-	TRBJ2-4	CSAFHRAYQYF	TGCAGTGCCTTTCACAGGGCCTACCAGTACTTC
-	TRBV7-2	-	TRBJ1-1	CASSFAESGTEAFF	TGTGCCAGCAGCTTCGCCGAATCGGGAACTGAAGCTTTCTTT
-	TRBV7-9	-	TRBJ1-1	CASSFSPAGGTEAFF	TGTGCCAGCAGCTTTAGCCCAGCCGGGGGCACTGAAGCTTTCTTT
-	TRBV5-6	-	TRBJ1-5	CASSSAGGIGKPQHF	TGTGCCAGCAGCTCCGCGGGCGGAATAGGTAAGCCCCAGCATTTT
-	TRBV28	TRBD1	TRBJ1-1	CAIRQGWSNTEAFF	TGTGCCATCCGACAGGGTTGGTCGAACACTGAAGCTTTCTTT